This is a list of T cell receptor beta chains from one sample in a study of blood T cell repertoires in COVID-19. Sequenced by immunoSEQ multiplex PCR; TCRdb stores in-frame clones only, minus some. The sample lists around 200,000 clones, around 83% occurring once. Sequences were obtained from peripheral blood. Source of these receptors: a woman aged 45 to 65 with acute or convalescent COVID-19. The CDR3 runs from the conserved cysteine through the conserved F or W. A D gene is named only where the DNA matches it firmly. Some rows mark clone size as missing; the rest say once, few, many or name a class of expanded clone.

- | - | TRBJ1-1 | 15 | TRBV5-5 | CASSLGAGVNTEAFF | TGTGCCAGCAGCTTAGGGGCAGGGGTTAACACTGAAGCTTTCTTT
TRBD2 | - | TRBJ2-2 | 19 | TRBV30 | CAWSVRTSGPRQDTGELFF | TGTGCCTGGAGTGTACGGACTAGCGGGCCCCGCCAGGACACCGGGGAGCTGTTTTTT
- | - | TRBJ2-7 | 13 | TRBV11-1 | CASSLGWSGEQYF | TGTGCCAGCAGCTTAGGGTGGTCGGGCGAGCAGTACTTC
- | - | TRBJ2-7 | 13 | TRBV18 | CASSGAVAYEQYF | TGTGCCAGCTCGGGGGCGGTTGCCTACGAGCAGTACTTC
- | - | TRBJ1-2 | 15 | TRBV24-1 | CATSDPRREDYGYTF | TGTGCCACCAGTGATCCCCGCCGGGAGGACTATGGCTACACCTTC
- | few | TRBJ1-6 | 16 | TRBV5-1 | CASRQQPQGSNSPLHF | TGCGCCAGCAGACAGCAACCCCAGGGGAGCAATTCACCCCTCCACTTT
- | - | TRBJ1-5 | 13 | TRBV2 | CASLRDTNQPQHF | TGTGCCAGCCTCCGGGACACAAATCAGCCCCAGCATTTT
TRBD2 | - | TRBJ2-7 | 15 | TRBV18 | CASSPQGLASYEQYF | TGTGCCAGCTCACCACAGGGACTAGCTTCCTACGAGCAGTACTTC
- | few | TRBJ2-7 | 12 | TRBV27 | CASSLQGGEQYF | TGTGCCAGCAGTTTGCAAGGGGGCGAGCAGTACTTC
- | - | TRBJ1-6 | 15 | TRBV5-4 | CASSLQGVYNSPLHF | TGTGCCAGCAGCTTGCAAGGAGTCTATAATTCACCCCTCCACTTT
TRBD1 | - | TRBJ2-6 | 19 | TRBV7-9 | CASSSNRQGHLSGANVLTF | TGTGCCAGCAGCTCAAATAGACAGGGCCACCTATCTGGGGCCAACGTCCTGACTTTC
- | - | TRBJ1-6 | 14 | TRBV27 | CASSLAQNNSPLHF | TGTGCCAGCAGTTTAGCACAAAATAATTCACCCCTCCACTTT
- | few | TRBJ2-7 | 13 | TRBV6-4 | CASSGQVGHEQYF | TGTGCCAGCAGTGGACAGGTCGGCCACGAGCAGTACTTC
- | - | TRBJ1-1 | 15 | TRBV11-3 | CASSRGGGRDTEAFF | TGTGCCAGCAGCCGTGGGGGGGGCAGGGACACTGAAGCTTTCTTT
- | - | TRBJ2-7 | 14 | TRBV5-6 | CASRDVRETYEQYF | TGTGCCAGCAGAGACGTTAGGGAGACCTACGAGCAGTACTTC
- | - | TRBJ1-4 | 14 | TRBV7-9 | CASSPQGIDEKLFF | TGTGCCAGCAGCCCACAGGGAATTGATGAAAAACTGTTTTTT
TRBD1 | - | TRBJ1-1 | 15 | TRBV19 | CASSDRSTGGTEAFF | TGTGCCAGTAGCGACCGTTCGACAGGGGGCACTGAAGCTTTCTTT
- | - | TRBJ2-1 | 16 | TRBV4-1 | CASSQDSAATYNEQFF | TGCGCCAGCAGCCAAGACTCGGCGGCCACCTACAATGAGCAGTTCTTC
- | - | TRBJ2-3 | 13 | TRBV7-3 | CASSSATGDTQYF | TGTGCCAGCAGCTCCGCAACAGGAGATACGCAGTATTTT
TRBD2 | - | TRBJ2-7 | 15 | TRBV5-1 | CASSFSSSGRNEQYF | TGCGCCAGCAGCTTCTCTTCTAGCGGGAGGAACGAGCAGTACTTC
TRBD1 | - | TRBJ2-2 | 18 | TRBV4-1 | CASSLHQAQGGNTGELFF | TGCGCCAGCAGCCTCCATCAGGCACAGGGGGGTAACACCGGGGAGCTGTTTTTT
TRBD1 | - | TRBJ1-6 | 14 | TRBV5-5 | CASTRGQGKTPLHF | TGTGCCAGCACCCGCGGACAGGGGAAAACACCCCTCCACTTT
TRBD1 | - | TRBJ1-2 | 13 | TRBV29-1 | CSVGTGGLYGYTF | TGCAGCGTAGGGACAGGGGGACTCTATGGCTACACCTTC
- | - | TRBJ2-7 | 14 | TRBV5-4 | CASSLDRSAYEQYF | TGTGCCAGCAGCTTGGATCGGTCGGCCTACGAGCAGTACTTC
TRBD1 | - | TRBJ1-1 | 13 | TRBV5-4 | CASSTDRGNEAFF | TGTGCCAGCAGCACCGACAGGGGTAATGAAGCTTTCTTT
- | - | TRBJ2-7 | 13 | TRBV28 | CATTVPSSYEQYF | TGTGCCACCACCGTACCTAGCTCCTACGAGCAGTACTTC
- | - | TRBJ2-1 | 16 | TRBV11-2 | CASRSAEDLSYNEQFF | TGTGCCAGCAGGTCAGCTGAGGACTTGTCCTACAATGAGCAGTTCTTC
- | - | TRBJ2-7 | 15 | TRBV25-1 | CASSDVGGPSYEQYF | TGTGCCAGCAGTGACGTGGGGGGACCCTCCTACGAGCAGTACTTC
- | - | TRBJ2-7 | 14 | TRBV19 | CASSSRVLGYEQYF | TGTGCCAGTAGTTCCCGGGTATTAGGCTACGAGCAGTACTTC
TRBD1 | once | TRBJ1-1 | 16 | TRBV19 | CASSADRGAMNTEAFF | TGTGCCAGTAGTGCGGACAGGGGGGCCATGAACACTGAAGCTTTCTTT
- | few | TRBJ1-1 | 14 | TRBV19 | CASSISGAWAEAFF | TGTGCCAGTAGTATTAGCGGAGCCTGGGCTGAAGCTTTCTTT
TRBD1 | few | TRBJ1-6 | 14 | TRBV13 | CASSTGTGVSPLHF | TGTGCCAGCAGCACCGGGACAGGGGTCTCACCCCTCCACTTT
TRBD1 | - | TRBJ1-2 | 12 | TRBV28 | CASSSGGGGYTF | TGTGCCAGCAGTTCAGGGGGAGGAGGCTACACCTTC
- | - | TRBJ2-2 | 11 | TRBV11-3 | CASSEHGELFF | TGTGCCAGCAGTGAGCACGGGGAGCTGTTTTTT
TRBD2 | - | TRBJ2-3 | 16 | TRBV3-1/TRBV3-2 | CASSQRLAGGRDTQYF | TGTGCCAGCAGCCAACGACTAGCGGGAGGGCGGGATACGCAGTATTTT
- | - | TRBJ1-6 | 13 | TRBV28 | CASRGGIGSPLHF | TGTGCCAGCAGGGGGGGGATTGGCTCACCCCTCCACTTT
- | - | TRBJ1-2 | 15 | TRBV28 | CASSLGPTSTYGYTF | TGTGCCAGCAGTTTAGGCCCAACGTCAACCTATGGCTACACCTTC
- | - | TRBJ2-7 | 14 | TRBV28 | CASSLPNEPYEQYF | TGTGCCAGCAGTTTACCTAACGAACCCTACGAGCAGTACTTC
- | - | TRBJ2-1 | 15 | TRBV28 | CASSLRTNSYNEQFF | TGTGCCAGCAGTTTAAGGACTAACTCCTACAATGAGCAGTTCTTC
TRBD1 | - | TRBJ1-5 | 15 | TRBV10-3 | CAISATDRGNQPQHF | TGTGCCATCAGTGCCACCGACAGGGGCAATCAGCCCCAGCATTTT
TRBD2 | - | TRBJ2-1 | 15 | TRBV6-2/TRBV6-3 | CASSTSVGLAYEQFF | TGTGCCAGCAGTACATCAGTAGGACTAGCCTATGAGCAGTTCTTC
TRBD1 | once | TRBJ2-7 | 14 | TRBV5-6 | CASRETGSRAEQYF | TGTGCCAGCAGGGAGACAGGGTCCCGAGCCGAGCAGTACTTC
- | - | TRBJ2-7 | 14 | TRBV28 | CASGALGNSYEQYF | TGTGCCAGCGGGGCACTTGGCAACTCCTACGAGCAGTACTTC
TRBD1 | - | TRBJ2-5 | 15 | TRBV27 | CASSFLRDRQETQYF | TGTGCCAGCAGTTTTCTCCGGGACAGACAAGAGACCCAGTACTTC
TRBD2 | - | TRBJ2-3 | 15 | TRBV7-2 | CASSHGRLSTDTQYF | TGTGCCAGCAGCCACGGGAGGTTGAGCACAGATACGCAGTATTTT
TRBD2 | - | TRBJ2-1 | 15 | TRBV5-1 | CASSLTGLAHNEQFF | TGCGCCAGCAGCTTGACGGGACTAGCTCACAATGAGCAGTTCTTC
- | - | TRBJ1-6 | 12 | TRBV28 | CASSYSNSPLHF | TGTGCCAGCAGTTACAGTAATTCACCCCTCCACTTT
TRBD1 | few | TRBJ2-7 | 18 | TRBV6-6 | CASSPIAAGQGESYEQYF | TGTGCCAGCAGTCCGATAGCTGCGGGACAGGGGGAATCGTACGAGCAGTACTTC
- | - | TRBJ2-7 | 12 | TRBV28 | CASRDTIYEQYF | TGTGCCAGCAGAGACACGATCTACGAGCAGTACTTC
- | - | TRBJ2-4 | 15 | TRBV2 | CASTAESKAKNIQYF | TGTGCCAGCACGGCGGAAAGTAAAGCCAAAAACATTCAGTACTTC
- | - | TRBJ1-3 | 14 | TRBV5-8 | CASSLDAGGNTIYF | TGTGCCAGCAGCTTGGATGCGGGTGGAAACACCATATATTTT
TRBD1 | - | TRBJ1-2 | 15 | TRBV27 | CASGTLYRGHEGYTF | TGTGCCAGCGGAACTCTTTACAGGGGGCATGAAGGCTACACCTTC
- | - | TRBJ1-6 | 13 | TRBV9 | CASSAYLNSPLHF | TGTGCCAGCAGCGCCTACCTTAATTCACCCCTCCACTTT
- | few | TRBJ1-2 | 15 | TRBV5-4 | CASSPQGQSNYGYTF | TGTGCCAGCAGCCCGCAAGGACAGTCTAACTATGGCTACACCTTC
- | - | TRBJ2-1 | 14 | TRBV19 | CASSPELGADEQFF | TGTGCCAGTAGTCCGGAGTTAGGGGCGGATGAGCAGTTCTTC
TRBD1 | - | TRBJ1-2 | 13 | TRBV5-6 | CASSWGQGVGYTF | TGTGCCAGCAGCTGGGGACAGGGGGTCGGCTACACCTTC
- | - | TRBJ1-4 | 13 | TRBV6-5 | CASSKQGGEKLFF | TGTGCCAGCAGTAAGCAGGGTGGTGAAAAACTGTTTTTT
- | - | TRBJ1-6 | 14 | TRBV2 | CASSGQSSNSPLHF | TGTGCCAGCAGTGGGCAATCAAGTAATTCACCCCTCCACTTT
TRBD1 | - | TRBJ1-2 | 15 | TRBV14 | CASSPEPSGGYGYTF | TGTGCCAGCAGCCCCGAGCCTTCAGGGGGCTATGGCTACACCTTC
TRBD2 | - | TRBJ2-1 | 16 | TRBV7-2 | CASSLGGTSGNNEQFF | TGTGCCAGCAGCCTAGGGGGGACTAGCGGTAACAATGAGCAGTTCTTC